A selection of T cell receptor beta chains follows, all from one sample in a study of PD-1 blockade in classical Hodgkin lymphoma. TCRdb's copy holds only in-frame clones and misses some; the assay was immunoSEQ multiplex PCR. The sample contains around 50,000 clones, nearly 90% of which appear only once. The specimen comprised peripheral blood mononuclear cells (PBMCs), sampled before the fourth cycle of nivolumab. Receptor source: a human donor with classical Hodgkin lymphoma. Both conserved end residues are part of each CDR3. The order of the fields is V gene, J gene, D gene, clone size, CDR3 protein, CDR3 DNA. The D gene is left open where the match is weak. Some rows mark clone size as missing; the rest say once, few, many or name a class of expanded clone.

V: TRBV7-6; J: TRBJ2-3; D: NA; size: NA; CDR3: CASSPLRGGDTQYF; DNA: TGTGCCAGCAGCCCGCTGCGGGGTGGAGATACGCAGTATTTT
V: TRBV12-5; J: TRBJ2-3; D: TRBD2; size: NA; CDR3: CASGGTSGGRTDTQYF; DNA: TGTGCTAGTGGTGGGACTAGCGGGGGCCGCACAGATACGCAGTATTTT
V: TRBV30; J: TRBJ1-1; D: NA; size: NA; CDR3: CACAGWTEAFF; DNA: TGTGCCTGCGCGGGATGGACTGAAGCTTTCTTT
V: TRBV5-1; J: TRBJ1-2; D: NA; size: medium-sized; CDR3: CASFGAEFHGYTF; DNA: TGCGCCAGCTTTGGAGCTGAGTTTCATGGCTACACCTTC
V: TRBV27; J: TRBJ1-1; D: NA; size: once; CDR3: CASRILTVSNTEAFF; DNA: TGTGCCAGCAGAATTTTAACGGTCTCGAACACTGAAGCTTTCTTT
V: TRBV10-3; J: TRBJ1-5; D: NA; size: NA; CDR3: CAISDGGWGQPQHF; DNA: TGTGCCATCAGTGACGGAGGGTGGGGCCAGCCCCAGCATTTT
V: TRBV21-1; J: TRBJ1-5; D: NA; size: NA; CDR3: CASRGTAVDSNQPQHF; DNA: TGTGCCAGCCGCGGGACAGCCGTTGATAGCAATCAGCCCCAGCATTTT
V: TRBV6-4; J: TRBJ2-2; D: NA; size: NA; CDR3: CASNGITGSDTGELFF; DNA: TGTGCCAGCAATGGAATTACAGGGTCGGACACCGGGGAGCTGTTTTTT
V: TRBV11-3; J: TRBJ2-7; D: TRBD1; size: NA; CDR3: CASSFVTGGNEQYF; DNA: TGTGCCAGCAGCTTTGTGACAGGGGGAAACGAGCAGTACTTC
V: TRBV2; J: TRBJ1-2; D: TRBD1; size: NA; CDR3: CASSEPGGVGYTF; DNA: TGTGCCAGCAGTGAACCAGGGGGCGTAGGCTACACCTTC
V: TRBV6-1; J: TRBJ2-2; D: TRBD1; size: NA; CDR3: CASRSRQGNTGELFF; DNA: TGTGCCAGCAGAAGCAGACAGGGGAACACCGGGGAGCTGTTTTTT
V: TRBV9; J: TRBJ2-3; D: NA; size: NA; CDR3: CASSVDPATDTQYF; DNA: TGTGCCAGCAGCGTAGATCCGGCTACAGATACGCAGTATTTT
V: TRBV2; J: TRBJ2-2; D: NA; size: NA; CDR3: CASMGHREVGELFF; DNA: TGTGCCAGCATGGGACACAGGGAGGTCGGGGAGCTGTTTTTT
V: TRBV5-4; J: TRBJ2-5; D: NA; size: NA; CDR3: CASSSQRTRETQYF; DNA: TGTGCCAGCAGTTCCCAAAGGACAAGGGAGACCCAGTACTTC
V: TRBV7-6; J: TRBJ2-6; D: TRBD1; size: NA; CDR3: CASSGTGGAGANVLTF; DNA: TGTGCCAGCTCTGGGACAGGGGGCGCTGGGGCCAACGTCCTGACTTTC
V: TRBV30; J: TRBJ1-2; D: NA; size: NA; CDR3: CAWSGANYGYTF; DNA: TGTGCCTGGAGTGGCGCTAACTATGGCTACACCTTC
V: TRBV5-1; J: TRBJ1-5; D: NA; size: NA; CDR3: CASSQGTSGNQPQHF; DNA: TGCGCCAGCAGCCAGGGGACATCGGGCAATCAGCCCCAGCATTTT
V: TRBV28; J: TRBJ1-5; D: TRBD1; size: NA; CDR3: CASRSDRTHNQPQHF; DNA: TGTGCCAGCAGGTCGGACAGGACCCACAATCAGCCCCAGCATTTT
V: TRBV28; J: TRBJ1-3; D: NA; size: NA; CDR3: CASISGTGNTIYF; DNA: TGTGCCAGTATATCCGGAACTGGAAACACCATATATTTT
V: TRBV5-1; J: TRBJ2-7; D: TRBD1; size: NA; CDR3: CASSLDGQGAYEQYF; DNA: TGCGCCAGCAGCTTGGACGGACAGGGGGCCTACGAGCAGTACTTC
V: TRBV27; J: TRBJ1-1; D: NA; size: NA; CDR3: CASSSLFLNTEAFF; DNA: TGTGCCAGCAGTTCCCTGTTCTTGAACACTGAAGCTTTCTTT
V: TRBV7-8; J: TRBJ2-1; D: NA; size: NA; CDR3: CASSLIPSSYNEQFF; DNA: TGTGCCAGCAGCTTAATCCCCAGCTCCTACAATGAGCAGTTCTTC
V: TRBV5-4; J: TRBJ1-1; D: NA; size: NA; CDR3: CAAGGHTMNTEAFF; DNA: TGTGCCGCCGGGGGACACACTATGAACACTGAAGCTTTCTTT
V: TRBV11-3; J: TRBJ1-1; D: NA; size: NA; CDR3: CASSLGDTEAFF; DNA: TGTGCCAGCAGCTTAGGGGACACTGAAGCTTTCTTT
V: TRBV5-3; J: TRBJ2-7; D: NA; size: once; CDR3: CARSFQRESRTYEQYF; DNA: TGTGCCAGAAGCTTCCAAAGAGAGTCTAGGACCTACGAGCAGTACTTC
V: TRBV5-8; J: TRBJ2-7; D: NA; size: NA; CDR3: CASSLDAVEQYF; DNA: TGTGCCAGCAGCTTGGATGCGGTAGAGCAGTACTTC
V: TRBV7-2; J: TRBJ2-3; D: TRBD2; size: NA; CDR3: CASSLNGLAGVPLTQYF; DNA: TGTGCCAGCAGCTTAAACGGCCTAGCGGGAGTACCCTTGACGCAGTATTTT
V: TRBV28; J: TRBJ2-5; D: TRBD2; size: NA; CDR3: CASSPDRGVLETQYF; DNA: TGTGCCAGCAGCCCCGACCGGGGGGTGTTGGAGACCCAGTACTTC
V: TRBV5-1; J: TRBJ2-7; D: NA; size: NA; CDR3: CASSWGPHGSGREQYF; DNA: TGCGCCAGCAGCTGGGGGCCTCACGGGAGTGGGAGGGAGCAGTACTTC
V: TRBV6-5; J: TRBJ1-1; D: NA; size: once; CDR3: CASSYHRPGPTEAFF; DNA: TGTGCCAGCAGTTACCACCGTCCAGGGCCCACTGAAGCTTTCTTT
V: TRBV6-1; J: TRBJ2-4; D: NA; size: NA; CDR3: CASSDSRLIAKNIQYF; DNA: TGTGCCAGCAGTGATAGTCGGCTCATAGCCAAAAACATTCAGTACTTC
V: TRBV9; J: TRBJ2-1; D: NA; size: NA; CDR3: CASSVPYKGVDSYNEQFF; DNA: TGTGCCAGCAGCGTACCCTATAAGGGTGTTGACTCCTACAATGAGCAGTTCTTC
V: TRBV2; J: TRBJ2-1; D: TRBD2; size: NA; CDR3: CASPGRESYNEQFF; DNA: TGTGCCTCTCCCGGGCGGGAGTCCTACAATGAGCAGTTCTTC
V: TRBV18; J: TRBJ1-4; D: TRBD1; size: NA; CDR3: CASSQGTGEAEKLFF; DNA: TGTGCCAGCTCACAGGGAACAGGGGAGGCAGAAAAACTGTTTTTT
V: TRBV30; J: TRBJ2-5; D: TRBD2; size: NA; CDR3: CACQAGALWRETQYF; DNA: TGTGCCTGTCAAGCGGGAGCACTTTGGCGAGAGACCCAGTACTTC
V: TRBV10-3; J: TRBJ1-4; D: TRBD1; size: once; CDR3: CAISASGQGPFREKLFF; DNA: TGTGCCATCAGCGCCTCGGGACAGGGTCCATTCAGAGAAAAACTGTTTTTT
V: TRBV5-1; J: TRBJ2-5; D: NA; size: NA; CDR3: CASSLAVYTEAQETQYF; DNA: TGCGCCAGCAGCTTGGCCGTCTATACAGAAGCCCAAGAGACCCAGTACTTC
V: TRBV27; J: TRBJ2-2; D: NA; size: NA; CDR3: CASSYSWNTGELFF; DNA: TGTGCCAGCAGTTATTCATGGAACACCGGGGAGCTGTTTTTT
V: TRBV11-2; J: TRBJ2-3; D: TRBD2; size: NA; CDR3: CASIRTSGVVIDTQYF; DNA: TGTGCCAGCATCCGGACTAGCGGGGTGGTTATAGATACGCAGTATTTT
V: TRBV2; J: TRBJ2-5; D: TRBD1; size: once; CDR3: CASRRTGETQYF; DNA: TGTGCCAGCAGACGGACAGGCGAGACCCAGTACTTC
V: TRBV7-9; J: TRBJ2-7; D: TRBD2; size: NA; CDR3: CASSLALLASGPYEQYF; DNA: TGTGCCAGCAGCTTAGCCCTCCTGGCTAGCGGCCCCTACGAGCAGTACTTC
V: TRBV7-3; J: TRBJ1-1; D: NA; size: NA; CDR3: CASSLRGTTEAFF; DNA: TGTGCCAGCAGCCTAAGGGGGACAACAGAAGCTTTCTTT
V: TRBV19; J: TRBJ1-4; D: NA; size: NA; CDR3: CASSLQQGLSEKLFF; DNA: TGTGCCAGTAGCCTACAACAGGGATTATCTGAAAAACTGTTTTTT
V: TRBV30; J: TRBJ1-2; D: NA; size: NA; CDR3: CAWSEVYGYTF; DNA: TGTGCCTGGAGTGAGGTCTATGGCTACACCTTC
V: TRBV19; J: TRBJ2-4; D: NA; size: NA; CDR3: CASSWGPVGGKLAKNIQYF; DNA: TGTGCCAGTAGTTGGGGCCCGGTGGGGGGAAAACTAGCCAAAAACATTCAGTACTTC
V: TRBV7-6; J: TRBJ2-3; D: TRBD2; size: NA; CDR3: CASSLEAGGGTDTQYF; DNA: TGTGCCAGCAGCTTAGAGGCGGGGGGAGGCACAGATACGCAGTATTTT
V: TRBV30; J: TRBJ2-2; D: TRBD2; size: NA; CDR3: CAKGLAGGRSGELFF; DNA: TGTGCCAAGGGACTAGCGGGAGGAAGATCGGGGGAGCTGTTTTTT
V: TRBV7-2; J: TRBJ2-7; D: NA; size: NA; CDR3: CASSTPVTSYEQYF; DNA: TGTGCCAGCAGCACTCCCGTGACATCTTACGAGCAGTACTTC